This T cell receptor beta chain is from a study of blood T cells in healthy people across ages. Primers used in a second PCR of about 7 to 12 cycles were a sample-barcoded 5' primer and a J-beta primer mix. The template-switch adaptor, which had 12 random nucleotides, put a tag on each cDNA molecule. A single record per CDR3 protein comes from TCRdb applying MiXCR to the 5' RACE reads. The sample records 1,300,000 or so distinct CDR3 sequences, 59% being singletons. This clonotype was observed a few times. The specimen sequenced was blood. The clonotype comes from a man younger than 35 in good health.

The CDR3 sequence is CASSLVVLADSSYEQYF. DNA for the CDR3: TGTGCCAGCAGCTTAGTTGTGCTAGCGGATAGCTCCTACGAGCAGTACTTC. This chain links TRBV7-9 with TRBJ2-7; 7 bases line up with TRBD2. With V trimmed by 1 base and J by 0 bases, 9 bases remained unmatched. The CDR3 is 17 residues long. CDR1 and CDR2 from the germline V gene are SEHNR and FQNEAQ (reference sequence).